These T cell receptor beta chains were read from a single sample in a study of shared clonotypes between healthy human individuals. The protocol was immunoSEQ multiplex PCR, while the TCRdb copy is restricted to in-frame clones and leaves out a portion. This sample has 2 million to 2.5 million clones, with over 90% found just once. Sequenced input: naive CD4+ T cells from PBMCs. All receptors come from a man between 18 and 29 years old in good health. Some clones in this sample may be carry-over from other donors' samples. The CDR3 runs from the conserved cysteine through the conserved F or W. The D gene is left open where the match is weak. Some rows have no size entry. The others give once, few or many, or a class for an expanded clone.

NA	TRBV18	TRBJ2-7	TRBD2	CASSPPMRENSYEQYF	TGTGCCAGCTCACCTCCGATGCGGGAGAACTCCTACGAGCAGTACTTC
NA	TRBV19	TRBJ2-3	TRBD2	CASSISGRRNTQYF	TGTGCCAGTAGTATTAGCGGGAGGCGTAATACGCAGTATTTT
NA	TRBV6-1	TRBJ2-1	TRBD1	CASNQGVYYNEQFF	TGTGCCAGCAACCAGGGGGTCTACTACAATGAGCAGTTCTTC
NA	TRBV6-6	TRBJ1-2	NA	CASSAPQEPGGGYTF	TGTGCCAGCAGTGCCCCACAGGAACCCGGTGGTGGCTACACCTTC
NA	TRBV4-2	TRBJ1-2	NA	CASSQDRQGRGTF	TGTGCCAGCAGCCAAGATAGGCAGGGTCGTGGCACCTTC
NA	TRBV27	TRBJ2-7	NA	CASSDFTRGQNEQYF	TGTGCCAGCAGTGATTTTACACGGGGGCAAAACGAGCAGTACTTC
NA	TRBV10-3	TRBJ2-7	TRBD1	CAITSDRDSYEQYF	TGTGCCATCACCTCAGACAGGGACTCCTACGAGCAGTACTTC
NA	TRBV4-1	TRBJ2-4	NA	CASSQIGNIQYF	TGCGCCAGCAGCCAGATAGGGAACATTCAGTACTTC
once	TRBV18	TRBJ1-5	NA	CASSPSAEQPQHF	TGTGCCAGCTCACCGTCCGCAGAGCAGCCCCAGCATTTT
NA	TRBV4-3	TRBJ1-1	NA	CASSHADRAFF	TGCGCCAGCAGCCATGCGGACAGAGCTTTCTTT
NA	TRBV5-1	TRBJ2-2	NA	CASRQLPGILATGELFF	TGCGCCAGCCGCCAACTCCCCGGGATCCTGGCCACCGGGGAGCTGTTTTTT
NA	TRBV6-5	TRBJ1-2	TRBD1	CASTQGQGAYYGYTF	TGTGCCAGCACCCAAGGACAGGGGGCATACTATGGCTACACCTTC
NA	TRBV9	TRBJ2-2	TRBD2	CASSVLAGNTGELFF	TGTGCCAGCAGCGTACTAGCGGGAAACACCGGGGAGCTGTTTTTT
NA	TRBV7-9	TRBJ2-1	TRBD2	CASSPRASGHNEQFF	TGTGCCAGCAGCCCCAGGGCTAGCGGACACAATGAGCAGTTCTTC
NA	TRBV9	TRBJ2-1	TRBD2	CASSTPGLRPNNEQFF	TGTGCCAGCAGCACCCCGGGACTAAGACCCAACAATGAGCAGTTCTTC
few	TRBV5-1	TRBJ2-2	NA	CASSWGTGELFF	TGCGCCAGCAGCTGGGGCACCGGGGAGCTGTTTTTT
NA	TRBV7-9	TRBJ2-1	NA	CASSLDLGAPNEQFF	TGTGCCAGCAGCTTAGATTTGGGGGCCCCCAATGAGCAGTTCTTC
NA	TRBV19	TRBJ2-5	NA	CASSILETQYF	TGTGCCAGTAGTATTTTAGAGACCCAGTACTTC
NA	TRBV28	TRBJ1-6	NA	CASSFEQDYNSPLHF	TGTGCCAGCAGTTTTGAACAGGATTATAATTCACCCCTCCACTTT
once	TRBV7-3	TRBJ2-1	TRBD2	CASSLAGTSGSKGSYNEQFF	TGTGCCAGCAGCTTAGCGGGGACTAGCGGGAGTAAGGGCTCCTACAATGAGCAGTTCTTC
NA	TRBV30	TRBJ1-2	TRBD1	CAWIRGPRLGYGYTF	TGTGCCTGGATTAGGGGGCCCCGGCTGGGGTATGGCTACACCTTC
NA	TRBV18	TRBJ2-7	TRBD2	CASSPTSGRDEQYF	TGTGCCAGCTCACCGACTAGCGGGAGGGACGAGCAGTACTTC